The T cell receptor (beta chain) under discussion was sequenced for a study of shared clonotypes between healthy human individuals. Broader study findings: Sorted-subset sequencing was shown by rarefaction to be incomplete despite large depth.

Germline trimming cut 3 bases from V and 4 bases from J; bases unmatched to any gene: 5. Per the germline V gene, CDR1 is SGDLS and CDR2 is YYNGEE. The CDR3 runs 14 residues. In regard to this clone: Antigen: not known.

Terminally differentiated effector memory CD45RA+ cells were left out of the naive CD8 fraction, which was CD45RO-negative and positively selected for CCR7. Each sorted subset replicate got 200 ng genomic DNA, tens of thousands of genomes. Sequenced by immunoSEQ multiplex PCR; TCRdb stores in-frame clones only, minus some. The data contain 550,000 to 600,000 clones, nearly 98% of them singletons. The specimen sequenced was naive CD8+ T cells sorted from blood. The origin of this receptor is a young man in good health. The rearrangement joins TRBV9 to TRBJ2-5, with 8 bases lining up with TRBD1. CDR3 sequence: CASSETTGAETQYF. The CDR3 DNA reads TGTGCCAGCAGCGAGACGACAGGGGCAGAGACCCAGTACTTC.